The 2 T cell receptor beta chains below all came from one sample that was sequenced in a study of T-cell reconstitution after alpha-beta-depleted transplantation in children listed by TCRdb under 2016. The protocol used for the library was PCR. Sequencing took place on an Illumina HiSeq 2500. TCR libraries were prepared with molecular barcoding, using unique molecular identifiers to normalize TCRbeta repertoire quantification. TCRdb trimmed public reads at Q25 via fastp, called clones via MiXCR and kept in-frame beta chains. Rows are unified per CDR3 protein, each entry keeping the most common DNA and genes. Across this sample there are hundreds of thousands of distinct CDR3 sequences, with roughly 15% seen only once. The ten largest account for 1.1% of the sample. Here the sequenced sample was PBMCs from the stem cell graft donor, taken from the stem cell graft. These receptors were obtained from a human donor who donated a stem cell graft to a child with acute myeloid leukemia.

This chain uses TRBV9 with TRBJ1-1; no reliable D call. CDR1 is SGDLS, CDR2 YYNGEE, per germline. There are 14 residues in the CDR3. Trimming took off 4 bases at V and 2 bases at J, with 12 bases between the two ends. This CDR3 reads CASSLTASNTEAFF. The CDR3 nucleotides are TGTGCCAGCAGCCTTACAGCGTCCAACACTGAAGCTTTCTTT.

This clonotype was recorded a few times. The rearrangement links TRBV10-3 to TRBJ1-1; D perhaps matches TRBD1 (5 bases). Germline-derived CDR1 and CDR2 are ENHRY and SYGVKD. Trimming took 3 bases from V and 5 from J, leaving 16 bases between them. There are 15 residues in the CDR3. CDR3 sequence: CAISDEGFGETEAFF. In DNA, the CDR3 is TGTGCCATCAGTGATGAGGGGTTCGGGGAAACTGAAGCTTTCTTT.